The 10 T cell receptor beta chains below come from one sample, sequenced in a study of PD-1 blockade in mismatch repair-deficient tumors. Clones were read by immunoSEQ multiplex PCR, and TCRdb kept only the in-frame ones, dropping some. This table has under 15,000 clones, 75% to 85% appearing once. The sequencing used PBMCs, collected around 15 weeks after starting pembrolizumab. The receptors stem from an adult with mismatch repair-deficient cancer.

CDR3 residues: CASRQAGYTDTQYF. The CDR3 DNA is TGTGCCAGCAGGCAGGCGGGATACACAGATACGCAGTATTTT. This chain uses TRBV27 with TRBJ2-3; D might be TRBD2 (6 bases). CDR1 is MNHEY and CDR2 is SMNVEV in the germline V gene (reference sequence). Trimming took off 6 bases at V and 2 bases at J, with 12 bases between the two ends. CDR3 length: 14 amino acids.

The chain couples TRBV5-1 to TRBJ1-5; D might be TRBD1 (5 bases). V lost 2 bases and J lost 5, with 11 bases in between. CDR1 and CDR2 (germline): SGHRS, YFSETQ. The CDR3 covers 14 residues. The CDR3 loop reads CASSFTGPDQPQHF. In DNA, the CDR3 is TGCGCCAGCAGCTTCACAGGTCCCGATCAGCCCCAGCATTTT. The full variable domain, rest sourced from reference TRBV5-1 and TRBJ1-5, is KAGVTQTPRYLIKTRGQQVTLSCSPISGHRSVSWYQQTPGQGLQFLFEYFSETQRNKGNFPGRFSGRQFSNSRSEMNVSTLELGDSALYLCASSFTGPDQPQHFGDGTRLSIL.

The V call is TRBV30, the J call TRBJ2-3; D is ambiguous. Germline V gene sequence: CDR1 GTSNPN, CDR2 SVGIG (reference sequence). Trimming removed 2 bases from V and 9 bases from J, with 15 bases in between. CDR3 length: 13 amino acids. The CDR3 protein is CAWSKLLSATQYF. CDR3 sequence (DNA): TGTGCCTGGAGTAAACTACTTTCCGCGACGCAGTATTTT.

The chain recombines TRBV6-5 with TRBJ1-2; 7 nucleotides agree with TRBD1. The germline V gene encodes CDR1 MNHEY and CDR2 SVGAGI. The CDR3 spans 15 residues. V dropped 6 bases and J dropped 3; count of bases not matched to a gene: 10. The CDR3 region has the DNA TGTGCCAGCAGGGCTTCGGACAGGATCGACTATGGCTACACCTTC. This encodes CASRASDRIDYGYTF.

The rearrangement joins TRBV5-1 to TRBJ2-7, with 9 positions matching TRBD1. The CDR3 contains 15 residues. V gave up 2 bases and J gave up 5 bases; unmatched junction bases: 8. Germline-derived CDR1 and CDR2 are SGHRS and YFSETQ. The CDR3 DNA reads TGCGCCAGCAGCTTCCGGGACAGGGTAGTCGACGAGCAGTACTTC. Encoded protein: CASSFRDRVVDEQYF.

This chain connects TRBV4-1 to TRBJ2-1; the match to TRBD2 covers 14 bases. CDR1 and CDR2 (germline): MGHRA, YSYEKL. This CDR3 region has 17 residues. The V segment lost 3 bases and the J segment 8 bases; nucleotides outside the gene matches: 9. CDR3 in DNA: TGCGCCAGCAGCCACAAGACTAGCGGGAGGGCCTTAGATGAGCAGTTCTTC. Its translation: CASSHKTSGRALDEQFF.

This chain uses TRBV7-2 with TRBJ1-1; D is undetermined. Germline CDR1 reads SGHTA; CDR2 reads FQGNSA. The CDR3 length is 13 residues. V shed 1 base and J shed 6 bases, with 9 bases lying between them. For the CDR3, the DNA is TGTGCCAGCAGCTTAGGTCGGGTACCTGAAGCTTTCTTT. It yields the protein CASSLGRVPEAFF.

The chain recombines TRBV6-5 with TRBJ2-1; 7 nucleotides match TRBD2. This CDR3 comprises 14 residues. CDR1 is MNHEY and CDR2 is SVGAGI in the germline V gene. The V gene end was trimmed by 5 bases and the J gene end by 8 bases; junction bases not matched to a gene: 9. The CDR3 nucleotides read TGTGCCAGCAGTAGGGAGGGGCGTGGGGATGAGCAGTTCTTC. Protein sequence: CASSREGRGDEQFF.

In DNA form, the CDR3 reads TGTGCCATCCGGACTAGCCAGGGGAGAGAGCAGTACTTC. This encodes CAIRTSQGREQYF. The chain combines TRBV10-3 with TRBJ2-7, with TRBD2 identical over 8 bases. This CDR3 has 13 residues. Per germline, CDR1 ENHRY and CDR2 SYGVKD. The V segment lost 8 bases and the J segment 7 bases; nucleotides outside the gene matches: 10.

This CDR3 reads CASSYGRSETQYF. The DNA of the CDR3 is TGTGCCAGCAGCTACGGGAGGTCGGAGACCCAGTACTTC. The chain combines TRBV7-3 with TRBJ2-5, with 7 bases fitting TRBD2. Germline CDR1 reads SGHTA; CDR2 reads FQGTGA. J lost 5 bases, V lost 4 bases, and 4 bases had no gene match. The CDR3 is 13 residues long.